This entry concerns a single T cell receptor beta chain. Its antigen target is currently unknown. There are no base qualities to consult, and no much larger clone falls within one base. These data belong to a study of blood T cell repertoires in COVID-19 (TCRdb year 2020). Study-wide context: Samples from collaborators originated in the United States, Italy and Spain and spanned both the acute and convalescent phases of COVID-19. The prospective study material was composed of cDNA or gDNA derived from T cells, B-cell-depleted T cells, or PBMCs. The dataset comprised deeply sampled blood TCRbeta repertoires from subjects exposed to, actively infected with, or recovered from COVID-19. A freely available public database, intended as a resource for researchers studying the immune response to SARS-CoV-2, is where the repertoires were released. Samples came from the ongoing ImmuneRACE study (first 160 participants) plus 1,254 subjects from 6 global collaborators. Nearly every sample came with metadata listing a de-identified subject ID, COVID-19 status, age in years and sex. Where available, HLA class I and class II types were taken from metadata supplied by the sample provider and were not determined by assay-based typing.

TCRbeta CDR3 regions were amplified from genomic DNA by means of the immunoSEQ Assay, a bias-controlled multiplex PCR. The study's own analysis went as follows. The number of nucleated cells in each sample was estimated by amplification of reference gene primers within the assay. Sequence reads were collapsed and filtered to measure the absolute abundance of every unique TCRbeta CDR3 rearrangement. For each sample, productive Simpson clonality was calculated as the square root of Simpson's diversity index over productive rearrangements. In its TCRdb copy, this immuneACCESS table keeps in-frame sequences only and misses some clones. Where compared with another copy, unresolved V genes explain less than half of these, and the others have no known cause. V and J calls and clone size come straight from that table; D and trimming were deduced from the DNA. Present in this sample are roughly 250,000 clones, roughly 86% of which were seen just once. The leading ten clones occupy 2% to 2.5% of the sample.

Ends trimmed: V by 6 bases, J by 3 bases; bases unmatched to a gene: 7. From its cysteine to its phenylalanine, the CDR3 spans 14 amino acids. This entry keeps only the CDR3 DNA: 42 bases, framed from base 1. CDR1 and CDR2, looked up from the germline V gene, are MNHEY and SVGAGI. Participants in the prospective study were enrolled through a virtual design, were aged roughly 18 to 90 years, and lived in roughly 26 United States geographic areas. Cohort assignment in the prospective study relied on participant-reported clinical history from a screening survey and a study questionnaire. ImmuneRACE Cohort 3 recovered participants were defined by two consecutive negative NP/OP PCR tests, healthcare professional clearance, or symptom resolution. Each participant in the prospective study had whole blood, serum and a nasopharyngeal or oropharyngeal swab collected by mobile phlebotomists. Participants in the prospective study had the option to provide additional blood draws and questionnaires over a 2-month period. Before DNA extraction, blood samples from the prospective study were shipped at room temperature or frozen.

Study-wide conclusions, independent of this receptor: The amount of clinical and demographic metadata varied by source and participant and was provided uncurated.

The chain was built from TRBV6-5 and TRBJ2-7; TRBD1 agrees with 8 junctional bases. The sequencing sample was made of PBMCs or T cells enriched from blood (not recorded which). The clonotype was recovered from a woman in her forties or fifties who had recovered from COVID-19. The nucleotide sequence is TGTGCCAGCAGACAGGGGACAGGATTCTACGAGCAGTACTTC. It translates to CASRQGTGFYEQYF.